This T cell receptor (beta chain) is from a study of blood T cell repertoires in COVID-19. For the study at large: Acute and convalescent COVID-19 samples came from the United States, Italy and Spain.

In the original workflow: By means of reference gene primer amplification, nucleated cell counts were estimated. Assay: immunoSEQ multiplex PCR; the TCRdb copy retains only in-frame clones and omits some. The DNA gave D and trimming, while V, J and clone size come from that table. The sample carries just over 350,000 clones, 65% to 90% recorded once. The germline V and J ends were trimmed by 4 bases and 8 bases, with 8 bases remaining between them. The CDR3 extends over 11 amino acids. Germline V gene data show CDR1 as LGHDT and CDR2 as YNNKEL (reference sequence). Patients at the Seattle site were enrolled during active infection and followed longitudinally.

The V and J genes are TRBV3-1 (or the pseudogene TRBV3-2) and TRBJ1-2; possibly TRBD1 for D (6 bases). Sequenced input: peripheral blood. This clonotype was sampled from an older woman with COVID-19, enrolled during active disease. The CDR3 DNA sequence: TGTGCCAGCAGCCTAACAGGGGGCTACACCTTC. Protein sequence: CASSLTGGYTF.